The sequence of this TCR beta chain was determined in a study of response to subunit inactivated influenza vaccine. TCRdb analysed the RT-PCR reads with MiXCR anew, one entry per CDR3 protein. The top ten clones hold around a tenth of a sample with 710,000 or so distinct CDR3 sequences, around a sixth of them seen once. Trimming pared 6 bases from V and 7 bases from J, leaving 13 bases between. This CDR3 contains 13 residues. Per the germline V gene, CDR1 is MNHEY and CDR2 is SVGEGT. Comments on this clonotype: The antigen is undetermined.

Study-level findings and limits: There was a suggestion from the authors that each seasonal influenza vaccination recruits few new T cells.

The TCR was taken from a man aged 45-60 years who received an inactivated influenza vaccine. The input for sequencing was PBMCs from blood, taken about 13 days after vaccination. The chain has TRBV6-2 or TRBV6-3 and TRBJ2-1; D gene ambiguous. The CDR3 reads CASSSTWSNEQFF. CDR3 DNA: TGTGCCAGCAGCTCGACTTGGTCTAATGAGCAGTTCTTC.